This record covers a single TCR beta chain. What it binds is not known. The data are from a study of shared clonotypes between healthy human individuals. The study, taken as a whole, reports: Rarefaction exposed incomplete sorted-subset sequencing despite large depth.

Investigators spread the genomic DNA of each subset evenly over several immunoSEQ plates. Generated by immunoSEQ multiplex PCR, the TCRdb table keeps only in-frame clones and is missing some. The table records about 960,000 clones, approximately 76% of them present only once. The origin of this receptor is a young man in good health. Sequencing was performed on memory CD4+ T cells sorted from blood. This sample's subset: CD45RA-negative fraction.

DNA for the CDR3: TGTGCCAGCGGCCCGGGTCATTCATACAATGGAAACACCGGGGAGCTGTTTTTT. It specifies CASGPGHSYNGNTGELFF. V usage is TRBV7-3 and J usage is TRBJ2-2; no firm D call. The CDR3 is 18 amino acids. Trimming took off 8 bases at V and 2 bases at J, with 24 bases between the two ends. Germline V gene sequence: CDR1 SGHTA, CDR2 FQGTGA.